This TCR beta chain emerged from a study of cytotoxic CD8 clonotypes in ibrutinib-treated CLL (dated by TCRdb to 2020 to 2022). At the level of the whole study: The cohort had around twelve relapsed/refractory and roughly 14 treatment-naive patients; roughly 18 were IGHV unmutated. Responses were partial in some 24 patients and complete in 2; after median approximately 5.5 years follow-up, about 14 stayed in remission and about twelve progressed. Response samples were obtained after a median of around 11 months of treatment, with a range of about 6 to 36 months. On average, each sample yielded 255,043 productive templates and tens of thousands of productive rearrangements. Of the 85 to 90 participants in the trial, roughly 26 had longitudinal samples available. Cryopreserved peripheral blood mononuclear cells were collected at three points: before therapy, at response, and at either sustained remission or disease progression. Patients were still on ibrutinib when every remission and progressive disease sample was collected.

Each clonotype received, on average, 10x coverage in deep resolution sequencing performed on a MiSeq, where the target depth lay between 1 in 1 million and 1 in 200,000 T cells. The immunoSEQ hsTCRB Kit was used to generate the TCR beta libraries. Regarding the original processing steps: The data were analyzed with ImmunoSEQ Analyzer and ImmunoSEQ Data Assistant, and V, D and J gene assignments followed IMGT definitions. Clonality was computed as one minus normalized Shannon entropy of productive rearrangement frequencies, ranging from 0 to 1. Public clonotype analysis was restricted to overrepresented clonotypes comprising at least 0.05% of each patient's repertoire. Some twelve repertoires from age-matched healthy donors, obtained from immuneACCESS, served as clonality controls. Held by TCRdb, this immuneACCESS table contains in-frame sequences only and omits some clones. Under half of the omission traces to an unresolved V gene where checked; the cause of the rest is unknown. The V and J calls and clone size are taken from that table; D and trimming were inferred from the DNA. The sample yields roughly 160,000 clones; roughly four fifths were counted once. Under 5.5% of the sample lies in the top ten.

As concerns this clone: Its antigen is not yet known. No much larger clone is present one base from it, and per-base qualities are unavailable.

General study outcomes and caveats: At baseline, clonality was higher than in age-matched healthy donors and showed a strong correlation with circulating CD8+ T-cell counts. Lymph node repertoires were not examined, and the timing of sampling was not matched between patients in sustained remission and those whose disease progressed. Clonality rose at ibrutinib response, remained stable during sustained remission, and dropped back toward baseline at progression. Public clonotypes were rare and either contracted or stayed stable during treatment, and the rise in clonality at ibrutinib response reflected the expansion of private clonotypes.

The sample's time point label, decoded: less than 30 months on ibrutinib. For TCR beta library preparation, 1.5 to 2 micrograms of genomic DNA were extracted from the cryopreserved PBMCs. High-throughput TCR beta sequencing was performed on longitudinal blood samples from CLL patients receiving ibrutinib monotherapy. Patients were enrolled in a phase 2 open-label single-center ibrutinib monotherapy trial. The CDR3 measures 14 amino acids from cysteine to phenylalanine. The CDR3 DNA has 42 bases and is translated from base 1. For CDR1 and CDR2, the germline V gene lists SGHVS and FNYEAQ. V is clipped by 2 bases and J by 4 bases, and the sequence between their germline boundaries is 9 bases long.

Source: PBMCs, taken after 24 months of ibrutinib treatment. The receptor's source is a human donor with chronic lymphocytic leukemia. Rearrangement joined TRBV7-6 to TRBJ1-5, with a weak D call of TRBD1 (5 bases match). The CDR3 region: CASSLIGGNQPQHF. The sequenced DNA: TGTGCCAGCAGCTTAATCGGGGGGAATCAGCCCCAGCATTTT.